Following are 15 T cell receptor beta chains from one sample sequenced in a study of breast tumors, draining lymph nodes, adjacent tissues. Samples came from axillary lymph nodes draining the breast cancer. TCRdb passed the multiplex PCR reads through MiXCR, listing each CDR3 protein once. This sample has fewer than 200,000 distinct CDR3 sequences, with approximately 30% found just once. Sequenced: axillary lymph node tissue. The receptors come from a female donor with breast cancer. Some clones in this sample may be carry-over from other donors' samples.

A word on this clonotype: A much bigger clone sits one base away, suggesting this may be a read error. The chain joins TRBV4-1 to TRBJ2-2, with no clear D. Trimming stripped 2 bases from V and 2 bases from J, with 9 bases between. This CDR3 is built from 15 residues. Germline assignment: CDR1 MGHRA and CDR2 YSYEKL. CDR3 in DNA: TGCGCCAGCAGCCAATACTACGGAAACACCGGGGAGCTGTTTTTT. Translation gives CASSQYYGNTGELFF.

CDR3 nucleotide sequence: TGTGCCACCAGCAGAACTAGACAGGGCCCAGATACGCAGTATTTGGAAAAACTGTTTTTT. As protein: CATSRTRQGPDTQYLEKLFF. V is TRBV15 and J is TRBJ1-4; 7 bases map to TRBD1. The CDR3 runs 20 residues. CDR1 and CDR2 from the germline V gene are LNHNV and YYDKDF (reference sequence). The trim removed 2 bases at V and 8 bases at J, leaving 23 bases unmatched.

As regards this clonotype: It is unclear where the CDR3 begins or ends on the DNA, so no DNA is shown, and the CDR3 is as TCRdb lists it. Here the CDR3 reads CASSIYLCSARAGFREQFF. The chain uses TRBV7-9 and TRBJ2-1; no DNA check was done on the table's D call, TRBD2. CDR1 is SEHNR, CDR2 FQNEAQ, per germline (reference sequence). The CDR3 is 19 amino acids long, termini counted.

This clonotype has at least ten counts. V is TRBV11-2 and J is TRBJ2-2; 9 nucleotides match TRBD1. CDR1 and CDR2 from the germline V gene are SGHAT and FQNNGV. The V segment lost 4 bases and the J segment 6 bases; nucleotides outside the gene matches: 12. The CDR3 runs to 17 residues. The CDR3 DNA follows: TGTGCCAGCAGCTCCTCAACCGGGACAGGGATTGCCGGGGAGCTGTTTTTT. This encodes CASSSSTGTGIAGELFF.

In this sample, this clonotype turned up many times. Here the CDR3 DNA reads TGTGCCAGCAGTGGCCGGGACAGCGCCTACGAGCAGTACTTC. It specifies CASSGRDSAYEQYF. The J gene is TRBJ2-7, the V gene TRBV2; 7 bases line up with TRBD1. Losses at the gene ends were 4 bases for V and 2 bases for J; bases not matched to a gene: 5. The CDR3 is 14 amino acids. Germline V gives CDR1 SNHLY, CDR2 FYNNEI.

This clonotype was found many times. The chain couples TRBV30 to TRBJ2-1, with D hard to call. With 2 bases removed from V and 6 bases from J, the gap between germline ends came to 5 bases. The CDR3 consists of 11 residues. CDR1 is GTSNPN, CDR2 SVGIG, per germline (reference sequence). Here the CDR3 DNA reads TGTGCCTGGAGTATGGCCAATGAGCAGTTCTTC. Its protein product is CAWSMANEQFF. Using reference TRBV30 and TRBJ2-1 for the parts outside the CDR3, the full variable domain is SQTIHQWPATLVQPVGSPLSLECTVEGTSNPNLYWYRQAAGRGLQLLFYSVGIGQISSEVPQNLSASRPQDRQFILSSKKLLLSDSGFYLCAWSMANEQFFGPGTRLTVL.

This clonotype has just a few counts. The J gene is TRBJ2-1, the V gene TRBV6-2 or TRBV6-3; 10 bases match TRBD2. Per the germline V gene, CDR1 is MNHEY and CDR2 is SVGEGT. This CDR3 spans 15 amino acids. The junction had 6 bases not matched to a gene; V was cut back by 6 bases and J by 4 bases. CDR3 nucleotide sequence: TGTGCCAGCAGAAGCAGCGGGGGGGTGTACAATGAGCAGTTCTTC. As protein: CASRSSGGVYNEQFF.

This clonotype was picked up a small number of times. The CDR3 sequence: CASSVDGGRTEAFF. In DNA form, the CDR3 reads TGTGCCAGCAGCGTAGATGGGGGGAGGACTGAAGCTTTCTTT. The rearrangement uses TRBV9 and TRBJ1-1, with TRBD1 as a possible D gene (5 bases). Germline CDR1 and CDR2: SGDLS and YYNGEE. The CDR3 spans 14 residues. V was shortened by 0 bases and J by 5 bases, with 11 bases between the two germline ends.

This clonotype came up many times. The chain joins TRBV15 to TRBJ2-7, with a possible D match to TRBD1 (6 bases). The CDR3 is 15 amino acids. Trimming left V 0 bases short and J 3 bases short, with 12 bases between. Germline CDR1 LNHNV, CDR2 YYDKDF (reference sequence). CDR3 sequence reads: CATSREKGHLYEQYF. CDR3 sequence (DNA): TGTGCCACCAGCAGAGAAAAGGGACACCTCTACGAGCAGTACTTC.

A few counts support this clonotype. This chain connects TRBV18 to TRBJ2-1; a weak D match, TRBD1 (6 bases). The length of the CDR3 is 15 residues. CDR1 is KGHSH and CDR2 is LQKENI in the germline V gene. Deletions cut 0 bases from V and 3 bases from J, with 9 bases between. The CDR3 reads CASSPPRDIYNEQFF. Here the CDR3 DNA reads TGTGCCAGCTCACCACCCCGGGACATCTACAATGAGCAGTTCTTC. Filled out from reference TRBV18 and TRBJ2-1, the complete variable domain reads NAGVMQNPRHLVRRRGQEARLRCSPMKGHSHVYWYRQLPEEGLKFMVYLQKENIIDESGMPKERFSAEFPKEGPSILRIQQVVRGDSAAYFCASSPPRDIYNEQFFGPGTRLTVL.

This clonotype was detected many times. The chain couples TRBV7-8 to TRBJ1-5, with 9 nucleotides matching TRBD1. There are 14 residues in the CDR3. The V and J ends lost 4 bases and 6 bases, in that order; junction bases with no gene match: 4. Germline V gene sequence: CDR1 SGHVS, CDR2 FQNEAQ. The CDR3 region has the DNA TGTGCCAGCAGCTCTACAGGGGGCTCTCAGCCCCAGCATTTT. Amino acids: CASSSTGGSQPQHF.

The chain carries TRBV19 and TRBJ1-1; a weak D match, TRBD1 (6 bases). Looked up from germline, CDR1 is LNHDA and CDR2 is SQIVND (reference sequence). The CDR3 has 13 residues. V was pared by 3 bases and J by 4 bases, with 9 bases between. CDR3 sequence reads: CASSIGGGTEAFF. The CDR3 DNA sequence: TGTGCCAGTAGTATCGGAGGGGGCACTGAAGCTTTCTTT.

This sequence joins TRBV19 and TRBJ1-6; TRBD1 matches at 7 bases. Germline CDR1 and CDR2: LNHDA and SQIVND (reference sequence). This CDR3 comprises 15 residues. The V gene end was trimmed by 1 base and the J gene end by 9 bases; junction bases not matched to a gene: 6. The DNA of the CDR3 is TGTGCCAGTAGTATAGGCGGGACAGAGAGTTCACCCCTCCACTTT. Translating gives CASSIGGTESSPLHF.

The CDR3 loop is CASSLSEGSHLGYTF. CDR3 DNA: TGTGCCAGCAGTTTATCGGAGGGGTCCCACCTAGGCTACACCTTC. The genes are TRBV27 and TRBJ1-2; a weak D match, TRBD1 (5 bases). V was trimmed by 0 bases and J by 8 bases, leaving 16 bases between them. The germline V gene has CDR1 MNHEY and CDR2 SMNVEV (reference sequence). CDR3 length equals 15 residues.

This chain links TRBV5-6 with TRBJ2-1; D is possibly TRBD2 (5 bases). The CDR3 extends over 17 amino acids. CDR1 and CDR2 from the germline V gene are SGHDT and YYEEEE. Trimming cost V 0 bases and J 4 bases, with 17 bases left between them. CDR3 bases: TGTGCCAGCAGCTTGGCCCGGGGTAGGTCCTTTTACAATGAGCAGTTCTTC. As protein: CASSLARGRSFYNEQFF.